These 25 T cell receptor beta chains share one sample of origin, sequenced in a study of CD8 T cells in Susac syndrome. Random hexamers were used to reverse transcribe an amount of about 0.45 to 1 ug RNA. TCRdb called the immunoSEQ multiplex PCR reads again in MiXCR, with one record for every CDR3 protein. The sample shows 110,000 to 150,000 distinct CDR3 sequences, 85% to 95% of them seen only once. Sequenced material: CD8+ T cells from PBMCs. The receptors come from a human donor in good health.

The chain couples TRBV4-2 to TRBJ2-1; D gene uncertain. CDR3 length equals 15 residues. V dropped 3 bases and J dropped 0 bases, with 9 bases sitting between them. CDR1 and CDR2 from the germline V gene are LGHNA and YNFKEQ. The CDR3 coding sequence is TGTGCCAGCAGCCAGGCCGGAACCTCCTACAATGAGCAGTTCTTC. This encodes CASSQAGTSYNEQFF.

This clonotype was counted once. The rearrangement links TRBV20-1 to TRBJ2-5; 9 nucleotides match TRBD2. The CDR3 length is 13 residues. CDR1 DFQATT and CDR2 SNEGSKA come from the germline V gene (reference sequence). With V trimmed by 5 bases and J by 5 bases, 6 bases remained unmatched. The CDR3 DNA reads TGCAGTGCTTATAGCGGGAGAATTGAGACCCAGTACTTC. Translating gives CSAYSGRIETQYF.

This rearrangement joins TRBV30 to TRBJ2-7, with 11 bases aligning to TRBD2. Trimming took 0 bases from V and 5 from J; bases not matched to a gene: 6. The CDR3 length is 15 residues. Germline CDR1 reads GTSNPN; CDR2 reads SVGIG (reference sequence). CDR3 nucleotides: TGTGCCTGGAGTGTAGGGACTAGCGGTTTGAACGAGCAGTACTTC. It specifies CAWSVGTSGLNEQYF.

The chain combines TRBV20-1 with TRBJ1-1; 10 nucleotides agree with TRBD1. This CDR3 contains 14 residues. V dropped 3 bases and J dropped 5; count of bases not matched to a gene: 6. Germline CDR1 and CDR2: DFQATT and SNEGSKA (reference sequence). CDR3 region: CSARGDRGGTEAFF. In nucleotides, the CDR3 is TGCAGTGCTAGGGGGGACAGGGGCGGAACTGAAGCTTTCTTT.

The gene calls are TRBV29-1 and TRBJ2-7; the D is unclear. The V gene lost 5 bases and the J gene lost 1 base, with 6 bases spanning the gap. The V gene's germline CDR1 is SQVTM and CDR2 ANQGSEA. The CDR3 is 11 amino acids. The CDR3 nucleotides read TGCAGCGTTTACCTATCCTACGAGCAGTACTTC. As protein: CSVYLSYEQYF.

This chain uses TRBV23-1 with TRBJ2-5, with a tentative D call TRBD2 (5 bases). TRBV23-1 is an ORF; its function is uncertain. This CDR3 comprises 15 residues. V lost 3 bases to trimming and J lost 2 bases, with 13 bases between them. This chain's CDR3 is CASSHRAGSQETQYF. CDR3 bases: TGCGCCAGCAGTCACCGCGCGGGCAGTCAAGAGACCCAGTACTTC.

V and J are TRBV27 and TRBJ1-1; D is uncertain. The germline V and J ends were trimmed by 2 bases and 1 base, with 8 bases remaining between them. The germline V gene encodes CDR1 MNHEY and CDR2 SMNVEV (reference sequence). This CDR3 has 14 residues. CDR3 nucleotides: TGTGCCAGCAGTTTAAACTTAGGGAACACTGAAGCTTTCTTT. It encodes CASSLNLGNTEAFF.

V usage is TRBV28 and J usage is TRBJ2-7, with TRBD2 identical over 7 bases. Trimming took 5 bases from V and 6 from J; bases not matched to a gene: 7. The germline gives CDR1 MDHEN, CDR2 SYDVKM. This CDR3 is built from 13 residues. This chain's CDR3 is CASSTGTTLEQYF. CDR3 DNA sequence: TGTGCCAGCAGTACCGGGACTACCCTCGAGCAGTACTTC.

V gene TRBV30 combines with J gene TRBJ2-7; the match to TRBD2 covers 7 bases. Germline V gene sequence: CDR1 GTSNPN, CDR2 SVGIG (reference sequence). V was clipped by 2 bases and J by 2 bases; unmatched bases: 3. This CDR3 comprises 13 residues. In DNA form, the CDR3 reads TGTGCCTGGAGTTGGGACTACGCCTACGAGCAGTACTTC. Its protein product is CAWSWDYAYEQYF.

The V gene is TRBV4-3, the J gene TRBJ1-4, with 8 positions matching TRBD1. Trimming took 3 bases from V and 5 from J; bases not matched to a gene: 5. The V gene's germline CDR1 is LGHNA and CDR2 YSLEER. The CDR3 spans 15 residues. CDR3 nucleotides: TGCGCCAGCAGCCATTCGACAGGGGACAATGAAAAACTGTTTTTT. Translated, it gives CASSHSTGDNEKLFF.

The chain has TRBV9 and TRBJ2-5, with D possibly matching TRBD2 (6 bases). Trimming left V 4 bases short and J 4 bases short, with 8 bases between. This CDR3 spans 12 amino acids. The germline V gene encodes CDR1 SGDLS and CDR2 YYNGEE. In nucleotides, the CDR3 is TGTGCCAGCAGCATGGGGGGAGAGACCCAGTACTTC. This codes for CASSMGGETQYF. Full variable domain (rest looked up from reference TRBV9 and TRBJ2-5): DSGVTQTPKHLITATGQRVTLRCSPRSGDLSVYWYQQSLDQGLQFLIQYYNGEERAKGNILERFSAQQFPDLHSELNLSSLELGDSALYFCASSMGGETQYFGPGTRLLVL.

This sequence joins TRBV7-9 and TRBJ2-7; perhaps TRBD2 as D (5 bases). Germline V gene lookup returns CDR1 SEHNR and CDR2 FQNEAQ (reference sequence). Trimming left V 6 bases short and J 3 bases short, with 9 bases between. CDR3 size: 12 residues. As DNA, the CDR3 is TGTGCCAGCAGTTTCGGGGACTACGAGCAGTACTTC. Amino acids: CASSFGDYEQYF.

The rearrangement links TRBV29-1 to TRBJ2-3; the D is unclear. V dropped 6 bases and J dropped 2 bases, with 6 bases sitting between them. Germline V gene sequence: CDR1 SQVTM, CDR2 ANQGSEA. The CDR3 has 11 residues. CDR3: CSVSDTDTQYF. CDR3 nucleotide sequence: TGCAGCGTCAGTGACACAGATACGCAGTATTTT.

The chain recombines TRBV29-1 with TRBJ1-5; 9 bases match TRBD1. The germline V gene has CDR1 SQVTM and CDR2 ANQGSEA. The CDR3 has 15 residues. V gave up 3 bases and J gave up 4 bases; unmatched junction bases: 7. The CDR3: CSVDEDGQGNQPQHF. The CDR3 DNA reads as TGCAGCGTTGACGAAGATGGACAGGGGAATCAGCCCCAGCATTTT.

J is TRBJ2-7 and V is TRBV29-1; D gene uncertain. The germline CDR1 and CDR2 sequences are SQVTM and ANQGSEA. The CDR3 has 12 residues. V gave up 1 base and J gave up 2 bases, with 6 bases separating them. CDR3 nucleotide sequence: TGCAGCGTTGAAGGCGGTACCTACGAGCAGTACTTC. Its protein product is CSVEGGTYEQYF.

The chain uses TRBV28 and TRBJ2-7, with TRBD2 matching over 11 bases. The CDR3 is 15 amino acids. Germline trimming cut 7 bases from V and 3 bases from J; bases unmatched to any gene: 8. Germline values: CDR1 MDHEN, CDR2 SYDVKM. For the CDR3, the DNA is TGTGCCAGCACCTTATTTGGGACTAGCGGCTACGAGCAGTACTTC. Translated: CASTLFGTSGYEQYF.

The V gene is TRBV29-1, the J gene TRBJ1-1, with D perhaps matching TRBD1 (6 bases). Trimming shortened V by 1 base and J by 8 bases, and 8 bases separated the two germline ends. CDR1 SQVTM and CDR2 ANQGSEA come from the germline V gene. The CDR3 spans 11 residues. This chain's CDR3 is CSVEAQGEAFF. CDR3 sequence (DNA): TGCAGCGTTGAAGCCCAGGGGGAAGCTTTCTTT.

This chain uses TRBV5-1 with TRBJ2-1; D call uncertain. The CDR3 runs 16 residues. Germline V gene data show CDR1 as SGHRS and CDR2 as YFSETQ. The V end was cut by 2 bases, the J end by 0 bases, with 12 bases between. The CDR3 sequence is CASSLYPESSYNEQFF. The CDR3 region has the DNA TGCGCCAGCAGCTTATACCCGGAGAGCTCCTACAATGAGCAGTTCTTC. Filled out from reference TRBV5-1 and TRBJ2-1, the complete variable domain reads KAGVTQTPRYLIKTRGQQVTLSCSPISGHRSVSWYQQTPGQGLQFLFEYFSETQRNKGNFPGRFSGRQFSNSRSEMNVSTLELGDSALYLCASSLYPESSYNEQFFGPGTRLTVL.

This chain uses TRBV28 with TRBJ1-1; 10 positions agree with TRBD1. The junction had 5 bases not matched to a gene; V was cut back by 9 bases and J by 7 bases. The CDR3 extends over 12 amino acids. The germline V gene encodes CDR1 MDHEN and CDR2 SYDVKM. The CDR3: CASRQGAVEAFF. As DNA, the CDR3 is TGTGCCAGTAGACAGGGGGCCGTTGAAGCTTTCTTT.

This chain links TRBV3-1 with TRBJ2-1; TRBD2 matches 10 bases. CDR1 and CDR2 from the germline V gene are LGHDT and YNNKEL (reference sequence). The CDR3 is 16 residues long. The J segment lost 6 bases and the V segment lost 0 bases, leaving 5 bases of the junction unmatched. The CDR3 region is CASSQESGREFNEQFF. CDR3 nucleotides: TGTGCCAGCAGCCAAGAGAGCGGGAGGGAGTTCAATGAGCAGTTCTTC.

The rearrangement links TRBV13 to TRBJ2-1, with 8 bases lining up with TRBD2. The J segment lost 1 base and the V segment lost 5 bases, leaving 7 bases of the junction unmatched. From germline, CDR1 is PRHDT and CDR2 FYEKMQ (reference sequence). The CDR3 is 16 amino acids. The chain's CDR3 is CASSLPPGGSYNEQFF. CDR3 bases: TGTGCCAGCAGCCTCCCCCCGGGAGGGTCCTACAATGAGCAGTTCTTC.

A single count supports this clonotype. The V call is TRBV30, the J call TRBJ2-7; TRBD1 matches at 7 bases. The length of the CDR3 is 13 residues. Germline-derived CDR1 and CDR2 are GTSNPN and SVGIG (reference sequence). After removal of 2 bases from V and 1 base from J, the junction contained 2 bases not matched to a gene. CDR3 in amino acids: CAWSSGQSYEQYF. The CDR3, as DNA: TGTGCCTGGAGTTCGGGACAGTCCTACGAGCAGTACTTC.

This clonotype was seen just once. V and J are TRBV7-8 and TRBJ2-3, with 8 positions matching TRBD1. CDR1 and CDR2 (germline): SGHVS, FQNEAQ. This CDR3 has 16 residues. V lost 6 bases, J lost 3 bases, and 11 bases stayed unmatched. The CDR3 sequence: CASSQPGTGGTDTQYF. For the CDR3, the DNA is TGTGCCAGCAGTCAACCCGGGACAGGAGGGACAGATACGCAGTATTTT. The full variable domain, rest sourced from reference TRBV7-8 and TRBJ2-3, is GAGVSQSPRYKVAKRGQDVALRCDPISGHVSLFWYQQALGQGPEFLTYFQNEAQLDKSGLPSDRFFAERPEGSVSTLKIQRTQQEDSAVYLCASSQPGTGGTDTQYFGPGTRLTVL.

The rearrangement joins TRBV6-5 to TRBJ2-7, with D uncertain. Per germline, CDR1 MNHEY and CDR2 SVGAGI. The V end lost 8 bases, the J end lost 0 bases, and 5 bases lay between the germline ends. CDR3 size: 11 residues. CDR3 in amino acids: CASGVSYEQYF. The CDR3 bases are TGTGCCAGCGGCGTCTCCTACGAGCAGTACTTC.

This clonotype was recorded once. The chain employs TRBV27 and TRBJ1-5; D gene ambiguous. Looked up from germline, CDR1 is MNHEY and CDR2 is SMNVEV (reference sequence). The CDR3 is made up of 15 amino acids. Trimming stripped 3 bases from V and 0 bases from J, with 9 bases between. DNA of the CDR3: TGTGCCAGCAGTTTCTCGGAGGATAGCAATCAGCCCCAGCATTTT. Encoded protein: CASSFSEDSNQPQHF.